This is a list of T cell receptor beta chains from one sample in a study of shared clonotypes between healthy human individuals. Assay used: immunoSEQ multiplex PCR; TCRdb lists only in-frame clones, some missing. This table has some 2.3 million clones, approximately 93% appearing once. The sequenced material came from naive CD4+ T cells from PBMCs. All receptors derive from a man between 18 and 35 years old in good health. Some clones in this sample may be carry-over from other donors' samples. The CDR3 runs from the conserved cysteine through the conserved F or W. A D gene is named only where the DNA matches it firmly. A clone size is listed for some rows: how often the clone was seen (once, few, many), or a class if it is expanded.

TRBV27	-	TRBJ2-3	once	CASRRPGLGTDTQYF	TGTGCCAGCAGAAGACCCGGGTTAGGCACAGATACGCAGTATTTT
TRBV29-1	TRBD1	TRBJ2-2	-	CSVGGTGGTGELFF	TGCAGCGTTGGGGGGACAGGTGGCACCGGGGAGCTGTTTTTT
TRBV27	TRBD2	TRBJ2-7	-	CASKFLAGVGEQYF	TGTGCCAGCAAATTCCTAGCGGGAGTGGGCGAGCAGTACTTC
TRBV5-4	-	TRBJ2-7	-	CASSLLLAGDEQYF	TGTGCCAGCAGCTTACTTTTGGCTGGGGACGAGCAGTACTTC
TRBV27	-	TRBJ1-1	-	CASISRAPVPEAFF	TGTGCCAGCATTTCCCGGGCCCCCGTTCCAGAAGCTTTCTTT
TRBV9	TRBD1	TRBJ1-2	-	CASSPRDREGTYGYTF	TGTGCCAGCAGCCCACGGGACAGGGAGGGGACCTATGGCTACACCTTC
TRBV28	TRBD1	TRBJ2-5	-	CASRNGGQGAQTQYF	TGTGCCAGCAGGAACGGAGGACAGGGGGCCCAGACCCAGTACTTC
TRBV7-3	TRBD2	TRBJ2-1	-	CASSSKVGRFSYNEQFF	TGTGCCAGCAGCTCCAAGGTCGGGAGGTTTTCCTACAATGAGCAGTTCTTC
TRBV7-6	TRBD2	TRBJ2-3	-	CASSFRLAGFWGLTDTQYF	TGTGCCAGCAGCTTTAGACTAGCGGGATTTTGGGGTCTCACAGATACGCAGTATTTT
TRBV4-3	-	TRBJ2-1	-	CASSQDFRQTNEQFF	TGCGCCAGCAGCCAAGATTTCCGGCAGACTAATGAGCAGTTCTTC
TRBV10-3	-	TRBJ1-5	-	CAISESGGSQPQHF	TGTGCCATCAGTGAGTCAGGGGGTAGTCAGCCCCAGCATTTT
TRBV18	TRBD1	TRBJ2-7	-	CASSPRDRAVGYYEQYF	TGTGCCAGCTCACCCCGCGACAGGGCCGTGGGCTACTACGAGCAGTACTTC
TRBV6-5	-	TRBJ1-1	-	CASSYLGGGSEAFF	TGTGCCAGCAGTTATCTGGGGGGTGGTAGTGAAGCTTTCTTT
TRBV5-4	-	TRBJ1-1	-	CASTGGVANTEAFF	TGTGCCAGCACCGGAGGGGTCGCGAACACTGAAGCTTTCTTT
TRBV21-1	-	TRBJ2-1	-	CASSKALLGSGSGEQFF	TGTGCCAGCAGCAAAGCGCTTTTGGGTAGCGGGAGCGGTGAGCAGTTCTTC
TRBV28	-	TRBJ2-7	once	CASSLGKREGGESYEQYF	TGTGCCAGCAGTTTGGGGAAAAGAGAGGGCGGGGAGTCCTACGAGCAGTACTTC
TRBV6-5	-	TRBJ2-3	-	CASSYSRTGDTQYF	TGTGCCAGCAGTTACTCACGCACAGGGGATACGCAGTATTTT
TRBV5-5	-	TRBJ1-1	few	CASSSKNTEAFF	TGTGCCAGCAGCTCGAAGAACACTGAAGCTTTCTTT
TRBV5-1	-	TRBJ2-2	-	CASSSRTGVAGELFF	TGCGCCAGCAGCTCCCGCACAGGAGTTGCCGGGGAGCTGTTTTTT
TRBV28	-	TRBJ2-1	-	CASSLMSGGNNEQFF	TGTGCCAGCAGCCTCATGTCAGGGGGGAACAATGAGCAGTTCTTC
TRBV6-6	TRBD1	TRBJ2-7	-	CASNLDRGLDEQYF	TGTGCCAGCAATTTGGACAGGGGGCTGGACGAGCAGTACTTC
TRBV30	-	TRBJ2-5	-	CAWRPLLGETQYF	TGTGCCTGGAGACCCCTCCTGGGAGAGACCCAGTACTTC
TRBV5-4	-	TRBJ1-1	-	CASSPSGRDTEAFF	TGTGCCAGCAGCCCTTCCGGGCGGGACACTGAAGCTTTCTTT
TRBV11-2	-	TRBJ1-1	-	CASSSTDQGTEAFF	TGTGCCAGCAGCTCGACAGACCAGGGCACTGAAGCTTTCTTT
TRBV11-2	-	TRBJ1-2	few	CASSLDRHSPAFNYGYTF	TGTGCCAGCAGCTTAGATCGCCACAGCCCGGCCTTTAACTATGGCTACACCTTC
TRBV7-3	-	TRBJ2-3	-	CASGQSTRTDTQYF	TGTGCCAGCGGCCAGTCCACCCGCACAGATACGCAGTATTTT
TRBV2	-	TRBJ2-1	-	CASNRGDYNEQFF	TGTGCCAGCAACCGCGGGGATTACAATGAGCAGTTCTTC
TRBV15	-	TRBJ1-3	-	CATSREEQDGAGNTIYF	TGTGCCACCAGCAGAGAAGAACAGGATGGCGCTGGAAACACCATATATTTT
TRBV28	TRBD2	TRBJ2-5	-	CASSSPRAGLAGGETQYF	TGTGCCAGCAGTTCTCCGCGGGCGGGACTAGCGGGAGGAGAGACCCAGTACTTC
TRBV10-3	TRBD1	TRBJ2-2	-	CAIIPVPGTGSPGELFF	TGTGCCATCATACCGGTTCCCGGGACAGGGAGCCCCGGGGAGCTGTTTTTT
TRBV18	-	TRBJ2-3	-	CASSPARRGDTQYF	TGTGCCAGCTCACCGGCTAGGCGAGGGGATACGCAGTATTTT
TRBV28	-	TRBJ2-3	-	CASSLTGNGDTQYF	TGTGCCAGCAGTTTAACAGGGAACGGAGATACGCAGTATTTT
TRBV5-4	TRBD2	TRBJ2-1	-	CASSPLTSGSNEQFF	TGTGCCAGCAGCCCACTGACTAGCGGGAGCAATGAGCAGTTCTTC
TRBV28	-	TRBJ2-5	-	CASSLDQGNQETQYF	TGTGCCAGCAGTTTAGATCAGGGAAACCAAGAGACCCAGTACTTC
TRBV28	TRBD1	TRBJ1-5	-	CASSSGTGAQPQHF	TGTGCCAGCAGTTCCGGGACAGGGGCGCAGCCCCAGCATTTT
TRBV30	-	TRBJ2-7	-	CAWMRPGGGYEQYF	TGTGCCTGGATGCGCCCAGGGGGAGGCTACGAGCAGTACTTC
TRBV10-3	TRBD1	TRBJ2-7	once	CAISGSGTGTNYEQYF	TGTGCCATCAGTGGGTCCGGGACAGGGACAAACTACGAGCAGTACTTC
TRBV5-6	TRBD1	TRBJ1-3	-	CASSLGQGGAGNTIYF	TGTGCCAGCAGCCTCGGACAGGGAGGCGCTGGAAACACCATATATTTT
TRBV11-2	-	TRBJ2-7	once	CASSFAGTVYEQYF	TGTGCCAGCAGCTTCGCCGGGACGGTTTACGAGCAGTACTTC
TRBV6-1	-	TRBJ2-1	-	CASSEEGLPPYNEQFF	TGTGCCAGCAGCGAAGAAGGGTTACCCCCCTACAATGAGCAGTTCTTC
TRBV6-5	TRBD2	TRBJ2-2	-	CASSYPASGGGELFF	TGTGCCAGCAGTTACCCGGCTAGCGGGGGCGGGGAGCTGTTTTTT
TRBV19	TRBD1	TRBJ1-5	once	CASTGNRGVSNQPQHF	TGTGCCAGTACCGGCAACAGGGGCGTTAGCAATCAGCCCCAGCATTTT
TRBV7-2	-	TRBJ1-2	-	CASSLDGYGYTF	TGTGCCAGCAGCTTAGATGGGTATGGCTACACCTTC
TRBV7-3	TRBD2	TRBJ2-1	-	CASSPRLAGADEQFF	TGTGCCAGCAGCCCACGACTAGCGGGAGCTGATGAGCAGTTCTTC
TRBV4-1	TRBD2	TRBJ2-1	-	CASSQGTSGRTLSSYNEQFF	TGCGCCAGCAGCCAAGGGACTAGCGGGAGGACTTTAAGCTCCTACAATGAGCAGTTCTTC
TRBV10-2	-	TRBJ2-1	once	CASVGDAYNEQFF	TGCGCCAGCGTGGGGGATGCCTACAATGAGCAGTTCTTC
TRBV7-2	-	TRBJ2-5	once	CASSSTWETQYF	TGTGCCAGCAGCTCAACTTGGGAGACCCAGTACTTC
TRBV28	-	TRBJ2-1	-	CASQDYDEQFF	TGTGCCAGTCAGGACTATGATGAGCAGTTCTTC